This T cell receptor beta chain was observed in a study of CD4+ T cells in melanoma. Study-level points and caveats: CD8+ T cell, macrophage and B cell function reportedly correlated with neoantigen-specific CD4+ T cells.

Per germline, CDR1 LNHDA and CDR2 SQIVND (reference sequence). Trimming removed 7 bases from V and 3 bases from J; junction bases left unmatched: 12. The CDR3 covers 16 residues. The protocol was immunoSEQ multiplex PCR, while the TCRdb copy is restricted to in-frame clones and leaves out a portion. The repertoire consists of roughly 15,000 clones, with about three quarters occurring once and the leading ten covering approximately 11%. Notes on this clone: Its target is not known.

Sequencing was performed on cells from a culture (not recorded whether cultured in vitro). The clonotype was recovered from a human donor with melanoma. J is TRBJ2-5 and V is TRBV19; 9 bases map to TRBD2. The CDR3 coding sequence is TGTGCCAGTAACACTGGCGCTAGCGGGGCGGAAGAGACCCAGTACTTC. Translating gives CASNTGASGAEETQYF. Using reference TRBV19 and TRBJ2-5 for the parts outside the CDR3, the full variable domain is DGGITQSPKYLFRKEGQNVTLSCEQNLNHDAMYWYRQDPGQGLRLIYYSQIVNDFQKGDIAEGYSVSREKKESFPLTVTSAQKNPTAFYLCASNTGASGAEETQYFGPGTRLLVL.